This T cell receptor (beta chain) was documented in a study of blood T cell repertoires in COVID-19. Study-wide background: Nucleic acid was either cDNA or gDNA, and it came from T cells, B-cell-depleted T cells, or PBMCs.

TCRdb's copy holds only in-frame clones and misses some; the assay was immunoSEQ multiplex PCR. The data contain 65,000 to 90,000 clones, about four fifths of them singletons. The sequenced sample consisted of peripheral blood. The source of this sequence is a man aged 55 to 70 with acute or convalescent COVID-19.

Here the CDR3 DNA reads TGTGCCAGCAGTTTAGACAGGGGGCGCGATGGCTACACCTTC. The encoded protein is CASSLDRGRDGYTF. The chain carries TRBV28 and TRBJ1-2, with 10 bases fitting TRBD1. J was trimmed by 6 bases and V by 2 bases; bases with no gene match: 3. The length of the CDR3 is 14 residues. Looked up from germline, CDR1 is MDHEN and CDR2 is SYDVKM.